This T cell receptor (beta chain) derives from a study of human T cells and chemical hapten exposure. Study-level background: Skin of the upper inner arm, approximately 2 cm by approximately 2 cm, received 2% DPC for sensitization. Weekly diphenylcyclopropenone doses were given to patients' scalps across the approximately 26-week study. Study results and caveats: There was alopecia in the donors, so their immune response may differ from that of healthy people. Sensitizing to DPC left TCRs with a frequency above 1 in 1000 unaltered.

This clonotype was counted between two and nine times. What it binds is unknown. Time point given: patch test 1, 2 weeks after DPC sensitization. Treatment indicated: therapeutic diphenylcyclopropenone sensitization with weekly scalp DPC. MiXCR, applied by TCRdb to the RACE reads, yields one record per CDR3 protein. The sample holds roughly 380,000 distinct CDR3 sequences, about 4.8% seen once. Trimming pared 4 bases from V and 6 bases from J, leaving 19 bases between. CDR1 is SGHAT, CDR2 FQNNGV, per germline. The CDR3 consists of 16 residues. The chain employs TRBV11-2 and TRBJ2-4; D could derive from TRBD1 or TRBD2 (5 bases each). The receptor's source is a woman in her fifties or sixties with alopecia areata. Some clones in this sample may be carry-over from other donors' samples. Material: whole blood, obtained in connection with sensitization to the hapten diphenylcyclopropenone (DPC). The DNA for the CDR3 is TGTGCCAGCAGCTCAAACCCCGAGGAGAGGGGAAACATTCAGTACTTC. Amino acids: CASSSNPEERGNIQYF.